The TCR beta chain under discussion was sequenced for a study of T cell repertoires in cytomegalovirus infection. Study observations and caveats: Public TCR beta family frequency separated CMV-and-HLA carriers, including in an independent cohort. Dominating the ex vivo response were TCR beta clonotypes that were CMV-specific and HLA-C-restricted.

The CDR3 sequence is 14 residues long. The V segment lost 2 bases and the J segment 2 bases; nucleotides outside the gene matches: 2. Germline CDR1 is MNHEY and CDR2 is SVGEGT. TCRdb itself ran the reads through MiXCR, one entry per CDR3 protein. The data show 200,000 to 300,000 distinct CDR3 sequences, 12% seen once. There are many counts of this clonotype. What it recognizes is unknown. Sequencing input: PBMCs. The genes are TRBV6-2 or TRBV6-3 and TRBJ2-7; 8 bases align to TRBD1. The sequence derives from a human donor in good health (CMV status not recorded). Some clones in this sample may be carry-over from other donors' samples. The CDR3 loop reads CASSYRTGTYEQYF. CDR3 bases: TGTGCCAGCAGTTACAGGACAGGGACCTACGAGCAGTACTTC.